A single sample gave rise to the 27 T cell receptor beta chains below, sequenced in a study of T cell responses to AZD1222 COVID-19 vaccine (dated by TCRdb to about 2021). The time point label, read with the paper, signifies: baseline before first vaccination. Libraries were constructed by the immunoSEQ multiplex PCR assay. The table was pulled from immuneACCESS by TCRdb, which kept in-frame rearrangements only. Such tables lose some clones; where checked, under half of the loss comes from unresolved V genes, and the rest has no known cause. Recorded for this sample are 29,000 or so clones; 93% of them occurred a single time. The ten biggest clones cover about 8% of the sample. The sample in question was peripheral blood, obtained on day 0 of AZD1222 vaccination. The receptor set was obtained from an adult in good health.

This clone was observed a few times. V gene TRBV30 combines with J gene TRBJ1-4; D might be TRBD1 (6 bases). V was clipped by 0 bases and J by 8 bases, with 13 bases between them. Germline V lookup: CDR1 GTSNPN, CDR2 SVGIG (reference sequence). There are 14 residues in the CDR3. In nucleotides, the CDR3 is TGTGCCTGGAGTGTAAAGCAGGGGCGGGAAAAACTGTTTTTT. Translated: CAWSVKQGREKLFF.

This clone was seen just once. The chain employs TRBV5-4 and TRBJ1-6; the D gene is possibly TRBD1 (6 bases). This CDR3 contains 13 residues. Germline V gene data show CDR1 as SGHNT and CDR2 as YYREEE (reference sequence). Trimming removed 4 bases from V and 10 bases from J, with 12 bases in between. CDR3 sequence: CASSHDTGSPLHF. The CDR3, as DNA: TGTGCCAGCAGCCACGATACAGGGTCACCCCTCCACTTT.

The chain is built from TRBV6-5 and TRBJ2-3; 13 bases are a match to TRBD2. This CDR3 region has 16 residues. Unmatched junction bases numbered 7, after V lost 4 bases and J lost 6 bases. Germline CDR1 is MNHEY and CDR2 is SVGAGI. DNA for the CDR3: TGTGCCAGCAGTTTGCGACTAGCGGGGGGTGGGGATACGCAGTATTTT. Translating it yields CASSLRLAGGGDTQYF.

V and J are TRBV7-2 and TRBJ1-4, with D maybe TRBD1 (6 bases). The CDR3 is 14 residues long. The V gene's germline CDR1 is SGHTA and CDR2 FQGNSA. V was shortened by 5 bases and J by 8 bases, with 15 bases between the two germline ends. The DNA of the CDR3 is TGTGCCAGCAGCGTCAGGGGTCCGAAAGAAAAACTGTTTTTT. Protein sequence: CASSVRGPKEKLFF. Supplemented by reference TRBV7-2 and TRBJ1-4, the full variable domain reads GAGVSQSPSNKVTEKGKDVELRCDPISGHTALYWYRQSLGQGLEFLIYFQGNSAPDKSGLPSDRFSAERTGGSVSTLTIQRTQQEDSAVYLCASSVRGPKEKLFFGSGTQLSVL.

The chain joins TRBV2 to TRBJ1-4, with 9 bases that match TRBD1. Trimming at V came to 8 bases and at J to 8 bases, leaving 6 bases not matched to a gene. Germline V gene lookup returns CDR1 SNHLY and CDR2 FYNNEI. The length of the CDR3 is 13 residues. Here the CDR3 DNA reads TGTGCCAGCGCCGGGACAGGGAGGGAAAAACTGTTTTTT. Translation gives CASAGTGREKLFF.

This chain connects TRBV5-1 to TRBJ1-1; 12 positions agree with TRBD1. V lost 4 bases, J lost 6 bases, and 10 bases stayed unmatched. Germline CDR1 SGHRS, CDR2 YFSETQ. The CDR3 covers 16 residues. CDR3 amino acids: CASSIGTGGVRAEAFF. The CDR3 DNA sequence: TGCGCCAGCAGCATCGGGACAGGGGGCGTCCGAGCTGAAGCTTTCTTT. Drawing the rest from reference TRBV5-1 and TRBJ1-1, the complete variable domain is KAGVTQTPRYLIKTRGQQVTLSCSPISGHRSVSWYQQTPGQGLQFLFEYFSETQRNKGNFPGRFSGRQFSNSRSEMNVSTLELGDSALYLCASSIGTGGVRAEAFFGQGTRLTVV.

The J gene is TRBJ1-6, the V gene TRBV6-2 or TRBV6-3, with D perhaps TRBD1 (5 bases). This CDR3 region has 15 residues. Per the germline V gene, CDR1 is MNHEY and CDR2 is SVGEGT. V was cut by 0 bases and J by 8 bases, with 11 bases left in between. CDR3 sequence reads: CASSYSSGNHSPLHF. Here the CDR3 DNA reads TGTGCCAGCAGTTACTCTTCAGGGAATCATTCACCCCTCCACTTT.

CDR3 sequence: CASRPRGQAYNEQFF. The CDR3 coding sequence is TGTGCCAGCCGCCCAAGGGGACAGGCCTACAATGAGCAGTTCTTC. The chain recombines TRBV2 with TRBJ2-1, with 8 bases lining up with TRBD1. After removal of 8 bases from V and 2 bases from J, the junction contained 8 bases not matched to a gene. CDR1 SNHLY and CDR2 FYNNEI come from the germline V gene. The CDR3 length is 15 residues.

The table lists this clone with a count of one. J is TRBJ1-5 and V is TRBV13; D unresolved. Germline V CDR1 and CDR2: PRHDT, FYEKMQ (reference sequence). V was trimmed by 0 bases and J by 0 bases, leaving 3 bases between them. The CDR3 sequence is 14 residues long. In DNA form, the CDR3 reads TGTGCCAGCAGCTTAGGAGGTAGCAATCAGCCCCAGCATTTT. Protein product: CASSLGGSNQPQHF.

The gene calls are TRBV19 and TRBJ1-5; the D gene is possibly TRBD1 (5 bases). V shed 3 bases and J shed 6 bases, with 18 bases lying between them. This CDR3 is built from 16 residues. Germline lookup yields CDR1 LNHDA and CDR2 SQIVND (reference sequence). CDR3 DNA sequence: TGTGCCAGTAGTATCTGGCGGAGCAGGGCGAGTCAGCCCCAGCATTTT. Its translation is CASSIWRSRASQPQHF.

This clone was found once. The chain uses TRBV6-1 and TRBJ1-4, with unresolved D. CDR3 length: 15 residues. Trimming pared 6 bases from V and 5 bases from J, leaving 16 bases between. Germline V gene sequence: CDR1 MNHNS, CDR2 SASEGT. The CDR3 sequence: CASRQHIPRNEKLFF. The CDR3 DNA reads TGTGCCAGCAGGCAACACATCCCCCGGAATGAAAAACTGTTTTTT.

The CDR3 DNA reads TGTGCCAGCAGCCTCCTCGGCGGGGGGCATTGGGCAGATACGCAGTATTTT. It is translated as CASSLLGGGHWADTQYF. The chain is built from TRBV3-1 (or the pseudogene TRBV3-2) and TRBJ2-3; 8 bases map to TRBD2. V shed 4 bases, J shed 4 bases, and the junction held 13 bases outside the gene matches. There are 17 residues in the CDR3. Looked up from germline, CDR1 is LGHDT and CDR2 is YNNKEL (reference sequence).

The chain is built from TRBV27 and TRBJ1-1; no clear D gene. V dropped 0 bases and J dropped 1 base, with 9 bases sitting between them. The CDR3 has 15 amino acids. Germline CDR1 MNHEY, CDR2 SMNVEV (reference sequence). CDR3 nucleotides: TGTGCCAGCAGTTTATCCCGTTTAGGGAACACTGAAGCTTTCTTT. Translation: CASSLSRLGNTEAFF.

The CDR3 is CASSETDRYSYNEQFF. In nucleotides, the CDR3 is TGCGCCAGCAGTGAAACCGACAGGTACTCCTACAATGAGCAGTTCTTC. The chain employs TRBV4-3 and TRBJ2-1; D might be TRBD1 (6 bases). The germline gives CDR1 LGHNA, CDR2 YSLEER. This CDR3 contains 16 residues. Trimming took off 6 bases at V and 0 bases at J, with 15 bases between the two ends.

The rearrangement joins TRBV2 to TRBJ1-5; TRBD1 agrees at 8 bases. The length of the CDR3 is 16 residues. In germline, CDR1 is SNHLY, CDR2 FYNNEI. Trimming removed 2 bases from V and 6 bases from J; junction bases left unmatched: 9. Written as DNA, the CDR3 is TGTGCCAGCAGTGAATCAGGGGGCGCGAAAATTCAGCCCCAGCATTTT. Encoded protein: CASSESGGAKIQPQHF.

CDR3 sequence: CASSLTGGDSPLHF. CDR3 nucleotides: TGTGCCAGCAGCTTAACAGGGGGGGATTCACCCCTCCACTTT. The V and J genes are TRBV11-2 and TRBJ1-6, with 8 nucleotides matching TRBD1. V was pared by 2 bases and J by 8 bases, with 2 bases of the junction left unmatched. Germline V gene lookup returns CDR1 SGHAT and CDR2 FQNNGV. This CDR3 spans 14 amino acids.

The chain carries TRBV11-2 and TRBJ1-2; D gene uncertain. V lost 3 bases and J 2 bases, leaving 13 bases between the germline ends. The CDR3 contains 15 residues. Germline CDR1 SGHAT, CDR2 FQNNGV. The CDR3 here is CASSFSGFGNYGYTF. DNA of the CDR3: TGTGCCAGCAGCTTTTCGGGCTTCGGAAACTATGGCTACACCTTC.

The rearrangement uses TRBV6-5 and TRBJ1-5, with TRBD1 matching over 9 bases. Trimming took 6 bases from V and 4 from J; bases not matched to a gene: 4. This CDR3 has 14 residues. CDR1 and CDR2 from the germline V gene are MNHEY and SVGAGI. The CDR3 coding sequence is TGTGCCAGCAGGGGGACAGGGACAAATCAGCCCCAGCATTTT. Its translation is CASRGTGTNQPQHF.

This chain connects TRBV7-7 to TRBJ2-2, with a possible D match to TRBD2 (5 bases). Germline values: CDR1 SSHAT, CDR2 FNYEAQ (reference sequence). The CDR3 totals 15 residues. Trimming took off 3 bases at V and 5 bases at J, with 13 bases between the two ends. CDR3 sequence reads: CASSLGLTGTGELFF. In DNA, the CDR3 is TGTGCCAGCAGCTTGGGCCTGACGGGAACCGGGGAGCTGTTTTTT.

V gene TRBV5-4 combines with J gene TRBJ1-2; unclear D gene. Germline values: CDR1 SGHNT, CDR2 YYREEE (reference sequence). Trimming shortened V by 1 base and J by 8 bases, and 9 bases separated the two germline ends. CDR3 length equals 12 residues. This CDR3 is CASSLYGYGYTF. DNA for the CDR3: TGTGCCAGCAGCTTGTACGGATACGGCTACACCTTC.

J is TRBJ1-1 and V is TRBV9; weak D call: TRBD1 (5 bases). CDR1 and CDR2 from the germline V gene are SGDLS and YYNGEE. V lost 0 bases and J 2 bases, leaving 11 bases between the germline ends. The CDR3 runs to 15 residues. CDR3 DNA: TGTGCCAGCAGCGTAGGGGGACGTATAAACACTGAAGCTTTCTTT. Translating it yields CASSVGGRINTEAFF.

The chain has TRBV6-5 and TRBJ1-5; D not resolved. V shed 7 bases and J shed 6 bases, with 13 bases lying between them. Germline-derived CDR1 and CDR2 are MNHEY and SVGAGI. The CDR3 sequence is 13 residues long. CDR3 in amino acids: CASKMMAGQPQHF. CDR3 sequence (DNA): TGTGCCAGCAAGATGATGGCTGGTCAGCCCCAGCATTTT.

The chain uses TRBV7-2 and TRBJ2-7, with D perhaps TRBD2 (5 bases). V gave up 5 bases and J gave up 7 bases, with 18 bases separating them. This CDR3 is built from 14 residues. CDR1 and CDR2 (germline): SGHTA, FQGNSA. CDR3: CASSPRVRGYEQYF. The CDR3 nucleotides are TGTGCCAGCAGCCCGAGGGTTCGGGGTTATGAGCAGTACTTC.

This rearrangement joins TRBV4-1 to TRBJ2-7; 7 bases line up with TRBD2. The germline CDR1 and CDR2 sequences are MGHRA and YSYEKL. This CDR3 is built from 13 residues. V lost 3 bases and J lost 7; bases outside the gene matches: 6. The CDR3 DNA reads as TGCGCCAGCAGCCACAACACCGGGGGGGAGCAGTACTTC. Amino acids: CASSHNTGGEQYF.

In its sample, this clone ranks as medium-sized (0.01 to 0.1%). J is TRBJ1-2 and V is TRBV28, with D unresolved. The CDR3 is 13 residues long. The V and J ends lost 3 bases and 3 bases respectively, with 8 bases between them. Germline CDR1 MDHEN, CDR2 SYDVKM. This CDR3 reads CASSLDLYYGYTF. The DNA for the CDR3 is TGTGCCAGCAGTTTGGACCTTTACTATGGCTACACCTTC.

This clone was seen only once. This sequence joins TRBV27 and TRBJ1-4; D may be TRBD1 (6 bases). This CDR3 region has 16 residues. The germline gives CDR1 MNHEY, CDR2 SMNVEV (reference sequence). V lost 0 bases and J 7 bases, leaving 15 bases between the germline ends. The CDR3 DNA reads TGTGCCAGCAGTTTATCGTGGGGGGCAGTAGGTGAAAAACTGTTTTTT. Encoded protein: CASSLSWGAVGEKLFF.

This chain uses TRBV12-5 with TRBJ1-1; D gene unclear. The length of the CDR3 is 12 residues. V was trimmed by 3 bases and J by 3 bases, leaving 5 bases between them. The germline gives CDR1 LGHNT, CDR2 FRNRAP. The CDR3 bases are TGTGCTAGTGGTTTAGGCTACACTGAAGCTTTCTTT. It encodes CASGLGYTEAFF.